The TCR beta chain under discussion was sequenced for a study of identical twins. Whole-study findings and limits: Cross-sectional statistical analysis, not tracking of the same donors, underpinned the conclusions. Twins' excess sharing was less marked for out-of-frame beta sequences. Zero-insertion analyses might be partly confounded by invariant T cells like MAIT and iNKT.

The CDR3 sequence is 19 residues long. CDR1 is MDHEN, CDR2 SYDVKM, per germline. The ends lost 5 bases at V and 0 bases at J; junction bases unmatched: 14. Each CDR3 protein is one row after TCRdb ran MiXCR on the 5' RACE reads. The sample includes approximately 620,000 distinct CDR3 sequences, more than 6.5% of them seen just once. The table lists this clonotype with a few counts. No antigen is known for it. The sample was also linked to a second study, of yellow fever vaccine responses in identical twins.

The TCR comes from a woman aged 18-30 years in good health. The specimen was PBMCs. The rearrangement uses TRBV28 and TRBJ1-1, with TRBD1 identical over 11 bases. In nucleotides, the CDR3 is TGTGCCAGCAGTCTACGGGACAGGGGGGGATGGAGCTTGAACACTGAAGCTTTCTTT. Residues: CASSLRDRGGWSLNTEAFF.